This entry lists 6 T cell receptor beta chains sequenced from one sample in a study of T cell changes during pregnancy in multiple sclerosis. Using immunoSEQ multiplex PCR, the repertoire was profiled, and TCRdb retains in-frame clones only, with some absent. The sample yields about 40,000 clones, around nine tenths seen once. The sequenced sample was CD4+ T cells from peripheral blood mononuclear cells, obtained in the third trimester of pregnancy. The receptors here all came from a female donor with multiple sclerosis, enrolled in a pregnancy study.

The chain has TRBV18 and TRBJ1-4; 10 nucleotides match TRBD1. With V trimmed by 6 bases and J by 5 bases, 6 bases remained unmatched. CDR3 length: 15 amino acids. From germline, CDR1 is KGHSH and CDR2 LQKENI. CDR3 sequence (DNA): TGTGCCAGCTCCCGCCGGGGACAGGGGAATGAAAAACTGTTTTTT. The encoded protein is CASSRRGQGNEKLFF. The whole variable domain, remainder taken from reference TRBV18 and TRBJ1-4, is NAGVMQNPRHLVRRRGQEARLRCSPMKGHSHVYWYRQLPEEGLKFMVYLQKENIIDESGMPKERFSAEFPKEGPSILRIQQVVRGDSAAYFCASSRRGQGNEKLFFGSGTQLSVL.

The rearrangement uses TRBV2 and TRBJ1-4; the D gene is possibly TRBD1 (6 bases). Germline CDR1 reads SNHLY; CDR2 reads FYNNEI. V shed 5 bases and J shed 4 bases, with 14 bases lying between them. The CDR3 is 15 residues long. In nucleotides, the CDR3 is TGTGCCAGCAGTCTGGCTGGGGGCCTTAATGAAAAACTGTTTTTT. This translates into CASSLAGGLNEKLFF.

The gene calls are TRBV5-1 and TRBJ1-2, with 7 bases identical to TRBD1. CDR1 is SGHRS and CDR2 is YFSETQ in the germline V gene. V shed 4 bases, J shed 4 bases, and the junction held 10 bases outside the gene matches. The CDR3 runs 15 residues. CDR3 in amino acids: CASSPGTVITYGYTF. The CDR3, as DNA: TGCGCCAGCAGCCCGGGGACAGTAATTACCTATGGCTACACCTTC.

V and J are TRBV18 and TRBJ1-4; 9 bases map to TRBD1. With V trimmed by 4 bases and J by 8 bases, 2 bases remained unmatched. CDR1 is KGHSH and CDR2 is LQKENI in the germline V gene. The CDR3 runs 13 residues. The CDR3 region is CASSQGTGEKLFF. The CDR3 DNA sequence: TGTGCCAGCTCACAGGGGACAGGGGAAAAACTGTTTTTT.

The chain combines TRBV25-1 with TRBJ2-2, with 12 positions matching TRBD1. CDR1 and CDR2 from the germline V gene are MGHDK and SYGVNS. The CDR3 is made up of 13 amino acids. The V gene end was trimmed by 8 bases and the J gene end by 7 bases; junction bases not matched to a gene: 2. Here the CDR3 reads CASRDRGLGELFF. In nucleotides, the CDR3 is TGTGCCAGCCGGGACAGGGGGCTCGGGGAGCTGTTTTTT.

The chain links TRBV28 to TRBJ1-2, with D hard to call. Germline lookup yields CDR1 MDHEN and CDR2 SYDVKM. This CDR3 has 12 residues. V was clipped by 6 bases and J by 8 bases, with 13 bases between them. CDR3 loop: CASSPYTRGYTF. For the CDR3, the DNA is TGTGCCAGCAGCCCTTATACTCGGGGCTACACCTTC.